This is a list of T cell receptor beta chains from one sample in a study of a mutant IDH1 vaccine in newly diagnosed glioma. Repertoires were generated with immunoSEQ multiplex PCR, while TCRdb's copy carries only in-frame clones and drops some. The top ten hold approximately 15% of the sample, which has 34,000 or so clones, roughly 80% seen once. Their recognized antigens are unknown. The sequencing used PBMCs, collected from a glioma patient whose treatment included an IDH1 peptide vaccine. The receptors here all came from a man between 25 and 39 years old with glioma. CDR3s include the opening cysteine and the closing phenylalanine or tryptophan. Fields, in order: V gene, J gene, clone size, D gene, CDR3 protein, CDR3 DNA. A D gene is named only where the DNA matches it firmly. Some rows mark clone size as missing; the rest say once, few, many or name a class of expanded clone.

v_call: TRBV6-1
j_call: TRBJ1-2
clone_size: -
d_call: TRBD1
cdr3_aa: CASGRTGYGYTF
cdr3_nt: TGTGCCAGCGGCCGGACAGGGTATGGCTACACCTTC

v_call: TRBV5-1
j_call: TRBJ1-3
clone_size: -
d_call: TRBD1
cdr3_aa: CASSLFGQAGSGNTIYF
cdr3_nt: TGCGCCAGCAGCTTATTTGGACAGGCCGGCTCTGGAAACACCATATATTTT

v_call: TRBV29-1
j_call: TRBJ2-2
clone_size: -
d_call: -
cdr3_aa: CSVDGGIYTGELFF
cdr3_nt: TGCAGCGTTGACGGCGGGATCTACACCGGGGAGCTGTTTTTT

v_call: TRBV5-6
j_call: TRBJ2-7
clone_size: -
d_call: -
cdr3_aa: CASNPWGNPYEQYF
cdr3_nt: TGTGCCAGCAACCCCTGGGGCAACCCCTACGAGCAGTACTTC

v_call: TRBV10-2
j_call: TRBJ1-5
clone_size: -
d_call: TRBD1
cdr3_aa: CASSEKDRFDVRNQPQHF
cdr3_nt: TGCGCCAGCAGTGAGAAGGACAGGTTCGATGTCCGGAATCAGCCCCAGCATTTT

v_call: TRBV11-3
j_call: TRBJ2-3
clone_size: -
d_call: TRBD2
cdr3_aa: CASSLGPSGRASTDTQYF
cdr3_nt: TGTGCCAGCAGCTTAGGACCTAGCGGGAGGGCCTCTACAGATACGCAGTATTTT

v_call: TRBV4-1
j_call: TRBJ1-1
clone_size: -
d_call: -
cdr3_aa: CASSQVPNTEAFF
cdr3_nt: TGCGCCAGCAGCCAAGTCCCGAACACTGAAGCTTTCTTT

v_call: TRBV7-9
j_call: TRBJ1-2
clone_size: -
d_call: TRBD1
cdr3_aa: CASSKQGASNYGYTF
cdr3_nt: TGTGCCAGCAGCAAGCAGGGGGCAAGCAACTATGGCTACACCTTC

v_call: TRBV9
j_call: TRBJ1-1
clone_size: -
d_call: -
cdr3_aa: CASSVTGGDTEAFF
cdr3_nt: TGTGCCAGCAGCGTAACGGGGGGGGACACTGAAGCTTTCTTT

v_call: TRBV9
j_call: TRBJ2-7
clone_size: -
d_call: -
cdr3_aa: CASSVISQGEQYF
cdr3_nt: TGTGCCAGCAGCGTTATTAGTCAGGGCGAGCAGTACTTC

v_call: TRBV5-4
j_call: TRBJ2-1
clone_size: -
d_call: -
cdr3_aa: CASSSGALVQNEQFF
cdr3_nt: TGTGCCAGCAGCTCCGGGGCTCTCGTACAAAATGAGCAGTTCTTC

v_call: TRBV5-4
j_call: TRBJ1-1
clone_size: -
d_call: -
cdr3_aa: CASSLGGGRTEAFF
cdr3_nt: TGTGCCAGCAGCTTGGGTGGAGGGAGGACTGAAGCTTTCTTT

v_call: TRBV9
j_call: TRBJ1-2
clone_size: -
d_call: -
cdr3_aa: CASSVEGHYNYGYTF
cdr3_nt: TGTGCCAGCAGCGTAGAAGGGCACTATAACTATGGCTACACCTTC

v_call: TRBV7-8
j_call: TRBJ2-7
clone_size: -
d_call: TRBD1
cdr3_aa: CASSLGTGSYEQYF
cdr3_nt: TGTGCCAGCAGCTTGGGGACAGGGTCCTACGAGCAGTACTTC

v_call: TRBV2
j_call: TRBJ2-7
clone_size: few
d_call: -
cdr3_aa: CASREESYEQYF
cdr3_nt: TGTGCCAGCAGGGAGGAATCCTACGAGCAGTACTTC